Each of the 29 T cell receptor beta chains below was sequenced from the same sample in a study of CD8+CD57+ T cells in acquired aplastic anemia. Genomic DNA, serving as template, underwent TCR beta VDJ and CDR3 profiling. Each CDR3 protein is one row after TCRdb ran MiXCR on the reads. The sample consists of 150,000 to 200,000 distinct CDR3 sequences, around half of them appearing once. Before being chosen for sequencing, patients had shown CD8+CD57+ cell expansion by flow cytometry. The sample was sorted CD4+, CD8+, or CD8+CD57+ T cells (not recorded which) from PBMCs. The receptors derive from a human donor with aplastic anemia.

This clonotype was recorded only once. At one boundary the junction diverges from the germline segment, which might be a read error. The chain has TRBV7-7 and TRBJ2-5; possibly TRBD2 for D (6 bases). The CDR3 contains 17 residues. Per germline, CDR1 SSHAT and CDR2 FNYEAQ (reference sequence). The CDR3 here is CASSWEAAGQSEETQYF. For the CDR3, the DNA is TGTGCTAGCAGCTGGGAGGCAGCAGGACAATCGGAAGAGACCCAGTACTTC.

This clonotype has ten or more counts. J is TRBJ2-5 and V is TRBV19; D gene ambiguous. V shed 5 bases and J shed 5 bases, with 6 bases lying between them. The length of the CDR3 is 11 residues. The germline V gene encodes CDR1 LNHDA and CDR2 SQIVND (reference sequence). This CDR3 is CASSSGETQYF. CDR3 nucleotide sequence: TGTGCCAGTAGTTCGGGTGAGACCCAGTACTTC.

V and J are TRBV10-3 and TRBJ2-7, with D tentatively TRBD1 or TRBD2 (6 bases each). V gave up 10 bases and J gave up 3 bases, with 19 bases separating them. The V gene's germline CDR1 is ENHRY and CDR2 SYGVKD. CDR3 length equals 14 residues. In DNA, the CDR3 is TGTGCCAGCAGGGGACCGGGACTGAGCTACGAGCAGTACTTC. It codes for CASRGPGLSYEQYF.

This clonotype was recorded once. The CDR3 region is CASSLIQGGSPLHF. The CDR3, as DNA: TGTGCCAGCAGCTTAATACAGGGAGGTTCACCCCTCCACTTT. The chain is built from TRBV7-9 and TRBJ1-6; possible D gene TRBD1, 6 bases. Germline V gene data show CDR1 as SEHNR and CDR2 as FQNEAQ (reference sequence). Trimming shortened V by 2 bases and J by 9 bases, and 11 bases separated the two germline ends. The CDR3 is made up of 14 amino acids.

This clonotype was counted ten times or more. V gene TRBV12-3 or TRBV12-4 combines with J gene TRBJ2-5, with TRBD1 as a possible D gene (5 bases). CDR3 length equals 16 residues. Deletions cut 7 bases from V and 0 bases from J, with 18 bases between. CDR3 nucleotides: TGTGCCAGCACCTACGGGCAGGGAAACCACCAAGAGACCCAGTACTTC. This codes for CASTYGQGNHQETQYF.

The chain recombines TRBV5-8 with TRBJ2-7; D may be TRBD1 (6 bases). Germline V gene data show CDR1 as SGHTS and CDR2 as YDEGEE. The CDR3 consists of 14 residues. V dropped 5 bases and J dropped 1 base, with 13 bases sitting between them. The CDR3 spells CASSNRDGSYEQYF. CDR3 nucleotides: TGTGCCAGCAGTAACAGGGACGGATCCTACGAGCAGTACTTC.

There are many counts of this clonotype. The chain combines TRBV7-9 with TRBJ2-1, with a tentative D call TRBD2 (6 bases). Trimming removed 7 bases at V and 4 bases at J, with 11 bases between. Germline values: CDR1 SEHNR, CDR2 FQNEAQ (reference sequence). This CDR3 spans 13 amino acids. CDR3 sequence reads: CASTAGHYNEQFF. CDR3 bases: TGTGCCAGCACCGCGGGGCATTACAATGAGCAGTTCTTC.

CDR3 sequence (DNA): TGTGCCAGCAGCTCCGGGTTAGCGGGAGGAACAGATACGCAGTATTTT. It yields the protein CASSSGLAGGTDTQYF. The rearrangement uses TRBV11-1 and TRBJ2-3; TRBD2 agrees at 10 bases. Germline V gene data show CDR1 as SGHAT and CDR2 as FQDESV (reference sequence). The CDR3 is 16 amino acids. V lost 4 bases and J lost 3; bases outside the gene matches: 7.

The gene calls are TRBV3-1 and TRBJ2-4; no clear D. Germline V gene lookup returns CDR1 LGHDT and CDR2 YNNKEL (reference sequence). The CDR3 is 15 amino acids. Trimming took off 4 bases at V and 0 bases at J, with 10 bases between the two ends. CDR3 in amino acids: CASSPSGVAKNIQYF. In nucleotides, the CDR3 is TGTGCCAGCAGCCCCTCAGGAGTAGCCAAAAACATTCAGTACTTC. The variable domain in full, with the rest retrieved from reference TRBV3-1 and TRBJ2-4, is DTAVSQTPKYLVTQMGNDKSIKCEQNLGHDTMYWYKQDSKKFLKIMFSYNNKELIINETVPNRFSPKSPDKAHLNLHINSLELGDSAVYFCASSPSGVAKNIQYFGAGTRLSVL.

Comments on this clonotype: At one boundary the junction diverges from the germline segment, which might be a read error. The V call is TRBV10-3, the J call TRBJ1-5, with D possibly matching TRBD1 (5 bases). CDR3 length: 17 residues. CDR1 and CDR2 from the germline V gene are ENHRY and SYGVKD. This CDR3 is CASSDRTGLDFNQPQHF. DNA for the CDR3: TGTGCCAGCAGTGATAGAACGGGGCTTGATTTTAATCAGCCCCAGCATTTT.

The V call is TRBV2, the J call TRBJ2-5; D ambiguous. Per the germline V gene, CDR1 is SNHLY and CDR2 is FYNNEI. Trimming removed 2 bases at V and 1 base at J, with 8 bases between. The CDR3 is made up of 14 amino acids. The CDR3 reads CASSERLSQETQYF. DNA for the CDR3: TGTGCCAGCAGTGAACGGTTGAGCCAAGAGACCCAGTACTTC.

The CDR3 sequence is CASSLHGANYGYTF. The CDR3, as DNA: TGTGCCAGCAGCTTACACGGGGCTAACTATGGCTACACCTTC. The chain has TRBV7-9 and TRBJ1-2, with no clear D. The CDR3 covers 14 residues. V was trimmed by 2 bases and J by 0 bases, leaving 7 bases between them. In germline, CDR1 is SEHNR, CDR2 FQNEAQ (reference sequence).

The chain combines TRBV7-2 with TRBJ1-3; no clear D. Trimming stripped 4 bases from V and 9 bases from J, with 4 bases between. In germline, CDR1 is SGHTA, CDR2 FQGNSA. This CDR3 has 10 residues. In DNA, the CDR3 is TGTGCCAGCAGCTCCGGCACCATATATTTT. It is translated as CASSSGTIYF.

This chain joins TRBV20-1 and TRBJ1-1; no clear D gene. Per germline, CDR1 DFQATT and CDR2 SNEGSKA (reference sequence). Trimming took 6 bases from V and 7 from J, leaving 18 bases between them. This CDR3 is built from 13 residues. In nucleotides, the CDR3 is TGCAGTGCAAATCGGGCCTCCGGCGGTGAAGCTTTCTTT. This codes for CSANRASGGEAFF.

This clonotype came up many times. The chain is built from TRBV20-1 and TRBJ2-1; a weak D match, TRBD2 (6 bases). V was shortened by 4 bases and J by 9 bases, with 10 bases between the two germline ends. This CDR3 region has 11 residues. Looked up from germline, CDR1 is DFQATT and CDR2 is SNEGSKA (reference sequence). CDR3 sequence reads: CSATRGGEQFF. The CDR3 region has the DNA TGCAGTGCTACGAGGGGAGGTGAGCAGTTCTTC.

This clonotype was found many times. The CDR3 here is CASTPTGEYEQYF. CDR3 DNA: TGTGCCAGCACTCCCACAGGGGAATACGAGCAGTACTTC. The chain links TRBV6-1 to TRBJ2-7; 7 bases map to TRBD1. The CDR3 spans 13 residues. Per the germline V gene, CDR1 is MNHNS and CDR2 is SASEGT. With V trimmed by 7 bases and J by 4 bases, 7 bases remained unmatched.

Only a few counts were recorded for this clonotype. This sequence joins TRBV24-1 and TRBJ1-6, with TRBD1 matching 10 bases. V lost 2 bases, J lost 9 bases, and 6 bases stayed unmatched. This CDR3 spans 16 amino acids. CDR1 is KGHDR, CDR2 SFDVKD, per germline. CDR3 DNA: TGTGCCACCAGTGATTCCGGGACAGGGGCAGGTTCACCCCTCCACTTT. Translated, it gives CATSDSGTGAGSPLHF.

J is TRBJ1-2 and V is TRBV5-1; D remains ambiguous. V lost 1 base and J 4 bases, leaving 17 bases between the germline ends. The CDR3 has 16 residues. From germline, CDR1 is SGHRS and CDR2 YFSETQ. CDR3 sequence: CASSLSANTEAYGYTF. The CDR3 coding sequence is TGCGCCAGCAGCTTGAGCGCGAACACTGAAGCCTATGGCTACACCTTC.

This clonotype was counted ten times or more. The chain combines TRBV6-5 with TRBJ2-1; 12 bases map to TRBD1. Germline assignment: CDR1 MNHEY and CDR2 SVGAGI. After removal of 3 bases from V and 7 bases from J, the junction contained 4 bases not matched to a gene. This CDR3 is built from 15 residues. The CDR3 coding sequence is TGTGCCAGCAGTTATTGGGACAGGGGGCAAAATGAGCAGTTCTTC. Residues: CASSYWDRGQNEQFF.

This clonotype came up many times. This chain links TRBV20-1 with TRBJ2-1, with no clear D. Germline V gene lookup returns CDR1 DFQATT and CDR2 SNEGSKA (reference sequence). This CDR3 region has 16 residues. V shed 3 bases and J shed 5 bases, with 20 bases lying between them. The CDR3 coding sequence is TGCAGTGCTAGTGTTACTATAGCCATTTCCGACAATGAGCAGTTCTTC. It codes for CSASVTIAISDNEQFF.

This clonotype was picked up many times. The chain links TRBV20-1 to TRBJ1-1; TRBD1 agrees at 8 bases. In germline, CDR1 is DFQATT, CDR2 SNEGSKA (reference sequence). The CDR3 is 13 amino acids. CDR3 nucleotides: TGCTCTGGTGGTCAGGGGGCGAACACTGAAGCTTTCTTT. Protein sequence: CSGGQGANTEAFF.

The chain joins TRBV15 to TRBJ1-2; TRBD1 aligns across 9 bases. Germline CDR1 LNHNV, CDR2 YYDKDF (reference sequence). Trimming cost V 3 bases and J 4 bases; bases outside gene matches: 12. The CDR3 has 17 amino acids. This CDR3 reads CATSSLDGDRASYGYTF. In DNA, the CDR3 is TGTGCCACCAGCAGCCTAGACGGGGACAGGGCTTCCTATGGCTACACCTTC. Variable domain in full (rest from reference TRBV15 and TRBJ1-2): DAMVIQNPRYQVTQFGKPVTLSCSQTLNHNVMYWYQQKSSQAPKLLFHYYDKDFNNEADTPDNFQSRRPNTSFCFLDIRSPGLGDTAMYLCATSSLDGDRASYGYTFGSGTRLTVV.

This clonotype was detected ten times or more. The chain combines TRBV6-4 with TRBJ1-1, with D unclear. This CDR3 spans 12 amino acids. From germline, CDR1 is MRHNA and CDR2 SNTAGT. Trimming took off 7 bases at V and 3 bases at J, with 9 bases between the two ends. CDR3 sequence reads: CASTDGDTEAFF. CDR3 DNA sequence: TGTGCCAGCACTGATGGGGACACTGAAGCTTTCTTT.

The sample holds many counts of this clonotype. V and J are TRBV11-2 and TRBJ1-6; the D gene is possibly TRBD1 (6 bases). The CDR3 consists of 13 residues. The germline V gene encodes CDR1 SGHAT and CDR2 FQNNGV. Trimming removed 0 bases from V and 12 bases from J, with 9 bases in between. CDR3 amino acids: CASSLDRGGPLHF. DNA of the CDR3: TGTGCCAGCAGCTTAGACAGGGGTGGACCCCTCCACTTT.

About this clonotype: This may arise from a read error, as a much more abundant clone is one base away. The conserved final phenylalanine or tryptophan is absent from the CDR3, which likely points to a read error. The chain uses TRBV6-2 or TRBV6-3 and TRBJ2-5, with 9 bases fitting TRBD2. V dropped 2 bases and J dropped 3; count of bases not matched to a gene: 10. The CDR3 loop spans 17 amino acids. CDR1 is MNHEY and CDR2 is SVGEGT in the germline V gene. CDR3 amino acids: CASSYPMAGGPKETQYS. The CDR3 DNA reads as TGTGCCAGCAGTTACCCGATGGCGGGAGGGCCGAAAGAGACCCAGTACTCC.

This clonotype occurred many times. CDR3: CASSLDQGALFF. CDR3 nucleotide sequence: TGTGCCAGCAGCTTGGATCAGGGTGCTCTGTTCTTC. This sequence joins TRBV7-2 and TRBJ2-1; TRBD1 is a possible D gene (5 bases). In germline, CDR1 is SGHTA, CDR2 FQGNSA. Trimming removed 3 bases at V and 15 bases at J, with 15 bases between. The CDR3 totals 12 residues.

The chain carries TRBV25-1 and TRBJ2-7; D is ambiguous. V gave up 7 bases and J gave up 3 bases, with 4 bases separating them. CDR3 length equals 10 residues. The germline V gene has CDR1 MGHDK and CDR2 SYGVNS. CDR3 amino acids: CASKLYEQYF. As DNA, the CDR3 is TGTGCCAGCAAGCTCTACGAGCAGTACTTC.

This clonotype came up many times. The CDR3 protein is CASSDSTGGPDTQYF. CDR3 sequence (DNA): TGTGCCAGCAGTGACTCGACGGGGGGGCCAGATACGCAGTATTTT. This rearrangement joins TRBV6-4 to TRBJ2-3, with 8 bases aligning to TRBD2. The CDR3 contains 15 residues. Germline CDR1 reads MRHNA; CDR2 reads SNTAGT. The V and J ends lost 0 bases and 4 bases, in that order; junction bases with no gene match: 3.

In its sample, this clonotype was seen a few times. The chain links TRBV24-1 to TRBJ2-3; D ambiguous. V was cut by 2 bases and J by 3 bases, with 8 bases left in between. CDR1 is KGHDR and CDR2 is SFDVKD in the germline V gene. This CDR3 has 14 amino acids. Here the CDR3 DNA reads TGTGCCACCAGTGATTGGGATGAAACAGATACGCAGTATTTT. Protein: CATSDWDETDTQYF.